This T cell receptor beta chain was documented in a study of shared clonotypes between healthy human individuals. TCRdb keeps only in-frame clones here, not all; method: immunoSEQ multiplex PCR. The repertoire holds 2.3 million or so clones, 93% seen once, with 0.39% in the top ten. Germline V gene data show CDR1 as SGHRS and CDR2 as YFSETQ. The CDR3 totals 13 residues. Trimming cost V 2 bases and J 5 bases, with 11 bases left between them. This clone was detected once. The same CDR3 arises from other DNA sequences in this sample as well. This receptor was obtained from a man younger than 35 in good health. Some clones in this sample may be carry-over from other donors' samples. The chain is built from TRBV5-1 and TRBJ2-7; TRBD2 might be the D (6 bases). Input material: naive CD4+ T cells from PBMCs. Sample subset: CD45RA+ positively selected. This chain's CDR3 is CASSLSGVDEQYF. CDR3 nucleotide sequence: TGCGCCAGCAGCTTATCGGGAGTCGACGAGCAGTACTTC. The variable domain in full, with the rest retrieved from reference TRBV5-1 and TRBJ2-7, is KAGVTQTPRYLIKTRGQQVTLSCSPISGHRSVSWYQQTPGQGLQFLFEYFSETQRNKGNFPGRFSGRQFSNSRSEMNVSTLELGDSALYLCASSLSGVDEQYFGPGTRLTVT.